This record concerns one T cell receptor beta chain sequence. Its specificity is unknown. Mouse gene names and germline throughout. The sequence runs out 4 residues before the end of the CDR3; the remainder is reconstructed from the germline J gene. This record belongs to a study of CD8+ T cells in alopecia areata. Study outcomes and limitations: Researchers report lesional scalp, most notably alopecia totalis/universalis, outstripped normal scalp in clonality. Scalp sample data also include resident alphabeta T cells from normal skin.

The CDR3 spans 14 residues. The germline V gene encodes CDR1 MNHDT and CDR2 YYDKIL. RNA extraction was followed by reverse transcription into cDNA, which acted as the sequencing template. TCRdb's table, derived via immunoSEQ multiplex PCR, lists solely in-frame clones and lacks some. This table holds over 250,000 clones with no singletons; the top ten claim 1.2%. A panel of CD4, CD8alpha, NKG2D, NKG2ACE and other markers served to sort pooled cutaneous lymph node cells. The chain links TRBV17 to TRBJ1-2, with a weak D call TRBD1 (5 bases). Sequenced material: CD4+ T cells sorted from a lymph node. This receptor was obtained from a C3H/HeJ mouse with alopecia areata. The MHC haplotype of this mouse line is H2-k. The DNA read from the CDR3 is TGTGCTAGCAGTAGACCAGGGTGGGATTCC. Protein sequence: CASSRPGWDS. The whole CDR3 reads CASSRPGWDSDYTF.